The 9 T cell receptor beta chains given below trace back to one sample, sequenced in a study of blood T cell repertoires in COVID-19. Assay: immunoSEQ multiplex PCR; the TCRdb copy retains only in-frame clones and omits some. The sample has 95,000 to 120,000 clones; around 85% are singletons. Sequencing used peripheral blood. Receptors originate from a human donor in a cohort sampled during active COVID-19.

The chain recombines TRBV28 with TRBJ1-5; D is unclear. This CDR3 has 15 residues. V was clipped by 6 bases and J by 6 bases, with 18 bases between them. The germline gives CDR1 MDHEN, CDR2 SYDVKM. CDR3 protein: CASSDAGLGGQPQHF. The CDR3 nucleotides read TGTGCCAGCAGCGACGCAGGCTTGGGAGGTCAGCCCCAGCATTTT.

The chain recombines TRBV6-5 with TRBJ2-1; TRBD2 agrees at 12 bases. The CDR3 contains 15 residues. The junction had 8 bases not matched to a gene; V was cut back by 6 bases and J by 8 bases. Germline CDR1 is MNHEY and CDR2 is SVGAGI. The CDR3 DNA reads TGTGCCAGCAGCCAGCTAGCGGGGGGGCCTTATGAGCAGTTCTTC. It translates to CASSQLAGGPYEQFF.

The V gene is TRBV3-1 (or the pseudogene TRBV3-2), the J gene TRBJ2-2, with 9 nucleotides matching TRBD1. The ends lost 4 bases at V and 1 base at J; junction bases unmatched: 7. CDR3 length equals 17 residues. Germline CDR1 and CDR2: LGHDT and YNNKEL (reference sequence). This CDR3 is CASSRRDRVGNTGELFF. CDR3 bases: TGTGCCAGCAGCCGCCGGGACAGGGTTGGGAACACCGGGGAGCTGTTTTTT.

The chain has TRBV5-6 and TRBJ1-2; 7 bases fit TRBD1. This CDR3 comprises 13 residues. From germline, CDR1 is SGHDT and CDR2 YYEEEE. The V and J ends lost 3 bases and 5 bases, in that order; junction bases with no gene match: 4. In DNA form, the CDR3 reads TGTGCCAGCAGCTCGGGACAGTTGTATGGCTACACCTTC. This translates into CASSSGQLYGYTF.

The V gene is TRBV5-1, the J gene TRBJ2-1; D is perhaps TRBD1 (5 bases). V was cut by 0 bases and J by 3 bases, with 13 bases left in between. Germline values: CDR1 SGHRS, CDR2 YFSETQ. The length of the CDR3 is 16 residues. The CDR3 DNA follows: TGCGCCAGCAGCTTGGAGGGGATACCTATCTACAATGAGCAGTTCTTC. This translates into CASSLEGIPIYNEQFF.

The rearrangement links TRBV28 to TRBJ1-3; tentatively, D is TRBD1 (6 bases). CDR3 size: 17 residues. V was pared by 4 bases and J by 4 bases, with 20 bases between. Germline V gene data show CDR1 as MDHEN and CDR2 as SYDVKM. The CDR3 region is CASSSRTDLTGGNTIYF. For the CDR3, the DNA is TGTGCCAGCAGTTCCCGGACAGACCTTACGGGGGGAAACACCATATATTTT.

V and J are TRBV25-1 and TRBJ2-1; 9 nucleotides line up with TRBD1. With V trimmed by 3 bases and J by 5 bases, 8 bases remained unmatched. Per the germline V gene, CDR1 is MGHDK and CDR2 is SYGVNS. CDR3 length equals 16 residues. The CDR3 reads CASSELRDRVNNEQFF. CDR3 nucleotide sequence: TGTGCCAGCAGTGAGCTCCGGGACAGGGTGAACAATGAGCAGTTCTTC.

The CDR3 loop is CASSAAPLTDTGELFF. The CDR3 DNA sequence: TGTGCCAGCAGCGCCGCCCCTTTGACAGACACCGGGGAGCTGTTTTTT. The gene calls are TRBV9 and TRBJ2-2; a weak D match, TRBD1 (5 bases). Trimming took 3 bases from V and 3 from J, leaving 15 bases between them. Germline V gives CDR1 SGDLS, CDR2 YYNGEE. The CDR3 totals 16 residues.

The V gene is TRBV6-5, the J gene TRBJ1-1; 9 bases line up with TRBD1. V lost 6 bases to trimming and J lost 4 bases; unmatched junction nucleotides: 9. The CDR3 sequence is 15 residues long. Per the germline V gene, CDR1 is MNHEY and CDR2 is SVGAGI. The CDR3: CASRDYRGRPTEAFF. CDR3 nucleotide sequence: TGTGCCAGCAGGGATTACAGGGGGCGCCCCACTGAAGCTTTCTTT.